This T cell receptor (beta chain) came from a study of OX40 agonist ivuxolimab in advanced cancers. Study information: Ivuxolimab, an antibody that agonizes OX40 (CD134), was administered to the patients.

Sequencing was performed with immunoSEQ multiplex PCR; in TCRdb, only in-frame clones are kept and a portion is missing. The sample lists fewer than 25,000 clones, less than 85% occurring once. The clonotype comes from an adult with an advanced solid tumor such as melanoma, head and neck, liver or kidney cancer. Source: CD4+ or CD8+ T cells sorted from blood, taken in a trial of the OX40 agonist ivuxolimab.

The CDR3 region has the DNA TGTGCCAGCAGCCCCTACAGGGGCCTTCGCTACGAGCAGTACTTC. This gives the protein CASSPYRGLRYEQYF. The chain is built from TRBV27 and TRBJ2-7; the match to TRBD1 covers 7 bases. V lost 6 bases, J lost 3 bases, and 11 bases stayed unmatched. This CDR3 has 15 amino acids. Germline V gives CDR1 MNHEY, CDR2 SMNVEV (reference sequence).